Presented here are 8 T cell receptor beta chains from one specimen sequenced in a study of shared clonotypes between healthy human individuals. Sequencing was performed with immunoSEQ multiplex PCR; in TCRdb, only in-frame clones are kept and a portion is missing. The sample has under 1,100,000 clones, more than 65% seen once. Sample: memory CD4+ T cells sorted from blood. Subset denoted: CD45RA-negative fraction. The receptors stem from a man aged 18-30 years in good health.

This chain links TRBV19 with TRBJ2-7; TRBD1 might be the D (5 bases). Per germline, CDR1 LNHDA and CDR2 SQIVND (reference sequence). Trimming took 5 bases from V and 6 from J, leaving 14 bases between them. This CDR3 region has 13 residues. In DNA form, the CDR3 reads TGTGCCAGTAGTGAGTTGCAGGGTGGCGAGCAGTACTTC. Translating it yields CASSELQGGEQYF.

V usage is TRBV6-1 and J usage is TRBJ2-3; 12 bases match TRBD2. The CDR3 consists of 16 residues. V trimming: 3 bases; J trimming: 2 bases; junction bases outside the gene matches: 3. Germline-derived CDR1 and CDR2 are MNHNS and SASEGT. The CDR3 coding sequence is TGTGCCAGCAGTGAGACTAGCGGGAGTTCCACAGATACGCAGTATTTT. Amino acids: CASSETSGSSTDTQYF.

The CDR3 spells CASNTRGGNTEAFF. DNA of the CDR3: TGTGCCAGCAATACTCGAGGGGGGAACACTGAAGCTTTCTTT. The chain uses TRBV2 and TRBJ1-1; weak D call: TRBD1 (6 bases). V gave up 7 bases and J gave up 1 base, with 13 bases separating them. The CDR3 sequence is 14 residues long. Germline V gives CDR1 SNHLY, CDR2 FYNNEI.

The chain joins TRBV6-1 to TRBJ2-2, with D unclear. CDR1 is MNHNS and CDR2 is SASEGT in the germline V gene. V lost 7 bases, J lost 4 bases, and 13 bases lay in between. There are 14 residues in the CDR3. The CDR3 region has the DNA TGTGCCAGCACTCGAATCACGAGCACCGGGGAGCTGTTTTTT. Amino acids: CASTRITSTGELFF.

The chain links TRBV5-1 to TRBJ2-5; no clear D. Germline CDR1 reads SGHRS; CDR2 reads YFSETQ. V was cut by 3 bases and J by 4 bases, with 16 bases left in between. CDR3 length: 15 amino acids. CDR3 nucleotide sequence: TGCGCCAGCAGCTCCGTCGGACCTCCCCGAGAGACCCAGTACTTC. Translation gives CASSSVGPPRETQYF.

This sequence joins TRBV5-1 and TRBJ2-1; TRBD2 might be the D (6 bases). Germline loops: CDR1 SGHRS, CDR2 YFSETQ. V lost 0 bases to trimming and J lost 8 bases, with 12 bases between them. The CDR3 extends over 14 amino acids. The CDR3 DNA is TGCGCCAGCAGCTTGGAGGCGGGGCGGGATGAGCAGTTCTTC. It translates to CASSLEAGRDEQFF.

The rearrangement joins TRBV4-3 to TRBJ2-3; D not certain. Germline CDR1 and CDR2: LGHNA and YSLEER. V lost 3 bases and J 5 bases, leaving 15 bases between the germline ends. This CDR3 is built from 15 residues. This CDR3 reads CASSHSRVGRDTQYF. The CDR3 coding sequence is TGCGCCAGCAGCCATTCTAGGGTCGGCCGAGATACGCAGTATTTT.

A word on this clone: Other DNA sequences in the same sample also yield this CDR3. The chain recombines TRBV5-1 with TRBJ2-5; D not certain. The CDR3 loop spans 12 amino acids. The germline V gene has CDR1 SGHRS and CDR2 YFSETQ. V was trimmed by 5 bases and J by 1 base, leaving 6 bases between them. In nucleotides, the CDR3 is TGCGCCAGCAGTAATCCCCAAGAGACCCAGTACTTC. Translating gives CASSNPQETQYF.